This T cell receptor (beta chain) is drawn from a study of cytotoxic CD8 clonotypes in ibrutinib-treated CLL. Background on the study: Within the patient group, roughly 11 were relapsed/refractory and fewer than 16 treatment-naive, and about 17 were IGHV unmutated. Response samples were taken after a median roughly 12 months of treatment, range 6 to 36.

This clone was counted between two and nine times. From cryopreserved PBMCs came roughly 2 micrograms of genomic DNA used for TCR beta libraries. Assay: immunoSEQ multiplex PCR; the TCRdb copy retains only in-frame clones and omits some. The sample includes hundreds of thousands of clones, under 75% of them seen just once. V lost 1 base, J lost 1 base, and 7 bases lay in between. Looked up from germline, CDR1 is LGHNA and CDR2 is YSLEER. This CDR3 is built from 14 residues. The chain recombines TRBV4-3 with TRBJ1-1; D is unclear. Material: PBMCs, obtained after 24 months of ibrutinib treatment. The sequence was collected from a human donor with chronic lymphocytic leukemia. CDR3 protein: CASSQGRWNTEAFF. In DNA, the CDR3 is TGCGCCAGCAGCCAAGGGCGATGGAACACTGAAGCTTTCTTT.